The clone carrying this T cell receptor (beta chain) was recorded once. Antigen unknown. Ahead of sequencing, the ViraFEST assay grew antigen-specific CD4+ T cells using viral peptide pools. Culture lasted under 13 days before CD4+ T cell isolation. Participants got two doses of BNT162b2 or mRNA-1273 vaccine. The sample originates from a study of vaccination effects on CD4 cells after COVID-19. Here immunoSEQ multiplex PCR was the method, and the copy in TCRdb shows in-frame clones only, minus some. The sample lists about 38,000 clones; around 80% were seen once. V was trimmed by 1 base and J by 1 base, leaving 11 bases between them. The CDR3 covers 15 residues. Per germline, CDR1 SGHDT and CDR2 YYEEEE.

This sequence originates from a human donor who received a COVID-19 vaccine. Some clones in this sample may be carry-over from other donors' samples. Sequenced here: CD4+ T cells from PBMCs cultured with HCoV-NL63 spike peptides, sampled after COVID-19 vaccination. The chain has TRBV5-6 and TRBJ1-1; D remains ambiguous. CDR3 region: CASSLFEPANTEAFF. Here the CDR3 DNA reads TGTGCCAGCAGCTTGTTCGAGCCGGCGAACACTGAAGCTTTCTTT.